This section outlines one T cell receptor beta chain sequence together with its context. The PCR ran on 60 Vbeta and 13 Jbeta primers. Libraries were prepared by immunoSEQ multiplex PCR; TCRdb keeps only in-frame clonotypes and omits some of them. Of roughly 180,000 clones in the sample, less than 80% were seen once. This entry belongs to a study of cytomegalovirus exposure and HLA in healthy donors. The receptor's source is a man aged 18 to 29 in good health and CMV-seronegative. The sample taken for sequencing was PBMCs.

DNA of the CDR3: TGCGCCAGCAGCCCAGGGACAGGGACGACCTACTATGGCTACACCTTC. Its protein product is CASSPGTGTTYYGYTF. The gene calls are TRBV5-1 and TRBJ1-2, with TRBD1 identical over 9 bases. This CDR3 has 16 residues. The V and J ends lost 4 bases and 3 bases, in that order; junction bases with no gene match: 10. CDR1 SGHRS and CDR2 YFSETQ come from the germline V gene.